These 11 T cell receptor beta chains were all obtained from the same sample, sequenced in a study of T cells after yellow fever vaccination. TCRdb ran MiXCR on the 5' RACE reads and lists one entry per CDR3 protein. The sample includes 300,000 or so distinct CDR3 sequences, 3% to 4.5% of them seen just once. The source was PBMCs, collected 5 days after the yellow fever booster vaccination. The receptors stem from a man in his late teens or twenties who received the YFV17D yellow fever vaccine.

The CDR3 reads CASTPGELNTEAFF. For the CDR3, the DNA is TGTGCCAGCACCCCGGGGGAGTTGAACACTGAAGCTTTCTTT. The chain links TRBV6-2 or TRBV6-3 to TRBJ1-1; maybe TRBD1 (5 bases). There are 14 residues in the CDR3. Germline loops: CDR1 MNHEY, CDR2 SVGEGT. V dropped 7 bases and J dropped 0 bases, with 12 bases sitting between them.

This clonotype was picked up a small number of times. This chain joins TRBV7-9 and TRBJ2-2; D might be TRBD2 (6 bases). CDR3 length: 17 amino acids. Germline V gives CDR1 SEHNR, CDR2 FQNEAQ (reference sequence). For the CDR3, the DNA is TGTGTCACACGGGGGTCTCCTTGGGGTAAAGACACCGGGGAGCTGTTTTTT. Residues: CVTRGSPWGKDTGELFF.

This clonotype was found a few times. V gene TRBV4-3 combines with J gene TRBJ2-5, with D possibly called TRBD1 or TRBD2 (5 bases each). The germline V and J ends were trimmed by 4 bases and 4 bases, with 19 bases remaining between them. The CDR3 totals 16 residues. Per the germline V gene, CDR1 is LGHNA and CDR2 is YSLEER. DNA of the CDR3: TGCGCCAGCAGCCCTAGTGGTGGGGGTAGGGGAGAGACCCAGTACTTC. Its translation: CASSPSGGGRGETQYF.

The genes are TRBV5-6 and TRBJ1-2; D is possibly TRBD1 (6 bases). This CDR3 has 13 residues. Germline CDR1 and CDR2: SGHDT and YYEEEE. V was shortened by 4 bases and J by 8 bases, with 15 bases between the two germline ends. The CDR3 loop reads CASSRWGARGYTF. In nucleotides, the CDR3 is TGTGCCAGCAGCCGGTGGGGGGCGCGGGGCTACACCTTC.

This clonotype was seen at least ten times. This sequence joins TRBV5-1 and TRBJ2-1; D unclear. Germline V lookup: CDR1 SGHRS, CDR2 YFSETQ. The CDR3 covers 12 residues. Trimming shortened V by 5 bases and J by 8 bases, and 11 bases separated the two germline ends. In DNA form, the CDR3 reads TGCGCCAGCAGTGGGGAAGTCTATGAGCAGTTCTTC. Its protein product is CASSGEVYEQFF.

This sequence joins TRBV7-2 and TRBJ1-2, with 9 bases lining up with TRBD1. The junction had 5 bases not matched to a gene; V was cut back by 5 bases and J by 7 bases. This CDR3 has 13 residues. Germline CDR1 is SGHTA and CDR2 is FQGNSA. CDR3 nucleotide sequence: TGTGCCAGCAGCCCACAGGGGGCGCTTGGCTACACCTTC. This translates into CASSPQGALGYTF.

This clonotype was observed many times. The genes are TRBV4-2 and TRBJ1-2, with a weak D call TRBD1 (5 bases). Deletions cut 4 bases from V and 7 bases from J, with 19 bases between. Germline V gene data show CDR1 as LGHNA and CDR2 as YNFKEQ. The CDR3 extends over 15 amino acids. The CDR3 region is CASSLYGTEDFGYTF. The CDR3 region has the DNA TGTGCCAGCAGCCTATACGGGACCGAGGATTTTGGCTACACCTTC.

The chain combines TRBV7-3 with TRBJ2-3; TRBD2 agrees at 12 bases. This CDR3 has 15 residues. V shed 2 bases and J 4 bases; nucleotides not matched to a gene: 1. The germline gives CDR1 SGHTA, CDR2 FQGTGA. DNA of the CDR3: TGTGCCAGCAGCTTACTAGCGGGGGGGCCAGATACGCAGTATTTT. It is translated as CASSLLAGGPDTQYF.

This clonotype was seen many times. This rearrangement joins TRBV19 to TRBJ1-1, with D uncertain. CDR1 and CDR2 (germline): LNHDA, SQIVND (reference sequence). The CDR3 length is 12 residues. Between the trimmed V and J ends, which lost 2 bases and 10 bases, there was a span of 11 bases. CDR3 bases: TGTGCCAGTAGTATATTGAGAGGGATAGCTTTCTTT. Its protein product is CASSILRGIAFF.

This clonotype was observed at least ten times. V is TRBV27 and J is TRBJ1-2, with D unclear. This CDR3 is 13 amino acids long. V was shortened by 6 bases and J by 5 bases, with 13 bases between the two germline ends. Germline V CDR1 and CDR2: MNHEY, SMNVEV (reference sequence). CDR3 region: CASRPQRGYGYTF. CDR3 coding DNA: TGTGCCAGCAGACCCCAGCGGGGTTATGGCTACACCTTC.

A few counts support this clonotype. The V call is TRBV12-5, the J call TRBJ1-5; D possibly corresponds to TRBD1 (5 bases). The CDR3 spans 19 residues. V lost 0 bases and J lost 0, with 18 bases in between. Germline V gives CDR1 LGHNT, CDR2 FRNRAP. The CDR3 nucleotides are TGTGCTAGTGGTTTGGTACGAGGGGTACTAGAGTATAGCAATCAGCCCCAGCATTTT. This sequence encodes CASGLVRGVLEYSNQPQHF.